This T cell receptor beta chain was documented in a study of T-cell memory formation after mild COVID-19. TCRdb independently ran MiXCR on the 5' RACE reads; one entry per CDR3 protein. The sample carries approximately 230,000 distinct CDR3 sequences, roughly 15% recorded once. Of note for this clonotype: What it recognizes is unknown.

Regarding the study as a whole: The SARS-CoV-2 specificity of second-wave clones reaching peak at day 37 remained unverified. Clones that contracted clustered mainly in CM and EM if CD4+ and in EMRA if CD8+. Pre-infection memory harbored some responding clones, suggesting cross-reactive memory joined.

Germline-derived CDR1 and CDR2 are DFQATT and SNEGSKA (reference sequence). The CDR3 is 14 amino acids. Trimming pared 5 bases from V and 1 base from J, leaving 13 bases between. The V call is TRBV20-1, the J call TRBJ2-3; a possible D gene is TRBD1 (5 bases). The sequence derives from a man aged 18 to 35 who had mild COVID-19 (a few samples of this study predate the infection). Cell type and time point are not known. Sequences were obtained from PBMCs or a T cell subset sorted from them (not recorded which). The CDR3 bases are TGCAGTGCTCCCTGGCAGGGCGGCACAGATACGCAGTATTTT. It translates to CSAPWQGGTDTQYF.